These 31 T cell receptor beta chains were all obtained from the same sample, sequenced in a study of cytomegalovirus exposure and HLA in healthy donors. Sequencing was performed with immunoSEQ multiplex PCR; in TCRdb, only in-frame clones are kept and a portion is missing. This table has 120,000 or so clones, about 90% appearing once. The specimen was PBMCs. These receptors were taken from a woman between 18 and 29 years old in good health and CMV-seronegative.

The genes are TRBV9 and TRBJ2-1, with D possibly being TRBD1 (5 bases). Trimming removed 4 bases at V and 5 bases at J, with 7 bases between. Germline V gene lookup returns CDR1 SGDLS and CDR2 YYNGEE. The length of the CDR3 is 12 residues. CDR3 coding DNA: TGTGCCAGCAGCACACAGGACAATGAGCAGTTCTTC. It specifies CASSTQDNEQFF.

The genes are TRBV9 and TRBJ2-1, with TRBD2 as a possible D gene (5 bases). This CDR3 has 16 residues. Trimming pared 0 bases from V and 2 bases from J, leaving 12 bases between. Looked up from germline, CDR1 is SGDLS and CDR2 is YYNGEE. CDR3 nucleotide sequence: TGTGCCAGCAGCGTAGTATCTAGCAGCACCTACAATGAGCAGTTCTTC. Its translation: CASSVVSSSTYNEQFF.

The V gene is TRBV28, the J gene TRBJ2-7, with 12 positions matching TRBD2. CDR1 MDHEN and CDR2 SYDVKM come from the germline V gene. V lost 5 bases and J lost 4; bases outside the gene matches: 12. This CDR3 is built from 17 residues. The CDR3 DNA reads as TGTGCCAGCAGTCCCAGCCCTAGCGGGAGGGGTAATTACGAGCAGTACTTC. It codes for CASSPSPSGRGNYEQYF.

The chain uses TRBV7-8 and TRBJ2-7; D unclear. The CDR3 extends over 13 amino acids. With 3 bases removed from V and 6 bases from J, the gap between germline ends came to 12 bases. Germline CDR1 reads SGHVS; CDR2 reads FQNEAQ. CDR3 sequence reads: CASSFSPTGEQYF. CDR3 bases: TGTGCCAGCAGCTTCAGCCCGACGGGCGAGCAGTACTTC.

The CDR3 DNA reads TGTGCCAGCGCCGACAGCTCTGGAAACACCATATATTTT. Protein sequence: CASADSSGNTIYF. The chain carries TRBV2 and TRBJ1-3, with D tentatively TRBD1 (5 bases). CDR1 is SNHLY and CDR2 is FYNNEI in the germline V gene. This CDR3 region has 13 residues. V gave up 8 bases and J gave up 0 bases, with 8 bases separating them.

The chain employs TRBV6-5 and TRBJ2-1; 7 nucleotides line up with TRBD2. Trimming at V came to 4 bases and at J to 7 bases, leaving 10 bases not matched to a gene. This CDR3 has 15 amino acids. Germline V CDR1 and CDR2: MNHEY, SVGAGI. The CDR3 spells CASSWNRAGVNEQFF. CDR3 DNA: TGTGCCAGCAGTTGGAATCGGGCGGGAGTAAATGAGCAGTTCTTC.

V usage is TRBV6-6 and J usage is TRBJ1-5, with TRBD1 matching over 8 bases. CDR3 size: 14 residues. The junction had 4 bases not matched to a gene; V was cut back by 7 bases and J by 2 bases. Germline values: CDR1 MNHNY, CDR2 SVGAGI (reference sequence). The CDR3 is CASKQGAGNQPQHF. Written as DNA, the CDR3 is TGTGCCAGCAAGCAGGGGGCAGGCAATCAGCCCCAGCATTTT.

The V gene is TRBV14, the J gene TRBJ2-3; 11 bases are a match to TRBD1. This CDR3 is built from 14 residues. Germline trimming cut 4 bases from V and 14 bases from J; bases unmatched to any gene: 11. From germline, CDR1 is SGHDN and CDR2 FVKESK. The CDR3 DNA reads TGTGCCAGCAGCCCAACGTACTGGACAGGGGGCTGGTATTTT. This translates into CASSPTYWTGGWYF. The full variable domain, in which reference TRBV14 and TRBJ2-3 provide the parts outside the CDR3, is EAGVTQFPSHSVIEKGQTVTLRCDPISGHDNLYWYRRVMGKEIKFLLHFVKESKQDESGMPNNRFLAERTGGTYSTLKVQPAELEDSGVYFCASSPTYWTGGWYFGPGTRLTVL.

CDR3 protein: CASSYPGMNTEAFF. CDR3 bases: TGTGCCAGTAGTTATCCGGGGATGAACACTGAAGCTTTCTTT. The chain carries TRBV19 and TRBJ1-1; no definite D call. The CDR3 is 14 amino acids. V was clipped by 5 bases and J by 0 bases, with 10 bases between them. Germline CDR1 is LNHDA and CDR2 is SQIVND (reference sequence).

The genes are TRBV10-3 and TRBJ2-5; D possibly corresponds to TRBD1 (5 bases). The CDR3 is 13 residues long. CDR1 is ENHRY and CDR2 is SYGVKD in the germline V gene. The V end was cut by 6 bases, the J end by 2 bases, with 10 bases between. The CDR3 is CAIRDTTQETQYF. The CDR3 DNA is TGTGCCATCAGGGACACGACACAAGAGACCCAGTACTTC.

The rearrangement links TRBV7-3 to TRBJ2-1; tentative D call: TRBD2 (6 bases). This CDR3 comprises 16 residues. The ends were cut back, 5 bases at V and 5 bases at J, with 19 bases in the middle. Germline values: CDR1 SGHTA, CDR2 FQGTGA. This chain's CDR3 is CASSPGVEGVDNEQFF. The DNA for the CDR3 is TGTGCCAGCAGCCCGGGTGTGGAGGGAGTGGACAATGAGCAGTTCTTC.

The chain has TRBV6-5 and TRBJ2-5; 13 nucleotides match TRBD2. The CDR3 loop spans 15 amino acids. Germline V CDR1 and CDR2: MNHEY, SVGAGI. The ends lost 5 bases at V and 5 bases at J; junction bases unmatched: 5. The CDR3 region has the DNA TGTGCCAGCAGTCCACTAGCGGGGGGGCCGGAGACCCAGTACTTC. Translated, it gives CASSPLAGGPETQYF.

This sequence joins TRBV4-1 and TRBJ2-1; TRBD1 might be the D (6 bases). Trimming took off 2 bases at V and 1 base at J, with 12 bases between the two ends. This CDR3 contains 16 residues. In germline, CDR1 is MGHRA, CDR2 YSYEKL. The CDR3 region has the DNA TGCGCCAGCAGCCAACCTGGGACATTATCCTACAATGAGCAGTTCTTC. Its translation: CASSQPGTLSYNEQFF.

The sample holds a few counts of this clone. The same CDR3 arises from other DNA sequences in this sample as well. V is TRBV6-5 and J is TRBJ2-5; D uncertain. V was clipped by 2 bases and J by 1 base, with 5 bases between them. This CDR3 spans 13 amino acids. CDR1 and CDR2 (germline): MNHEY, SVGAGI. The CDR3 nucleotides read TGTGCCAGCAGTTACCTTTCCCAAGAGACCCAGTACTTC. It yields the protein CASSYLSQETQYF.

V and J are TRBV28 and TRBJ2-1; 12 positions agree with TRBD2. The CDR3 covers 18 residues. V lost 3 bases, J lost 4 bases, and 10 bases stayed unmatched. CDR1 and CDR2 (germline): MDHEN, SYDVKM. The CDR3 protein is CASSFLELAGGAYNEQFF. CDR3 coding DNA: TGTGCCAGCAGTTTCCTCGAGCTAGCGGGAGGGGCATACAATGAGCAGTTCTTC.

Written as DNA, the CDR3 is TGTGCCAGCAGTGTTCGGGTTCCGGGACTAGCGGGGGGCAGCACAGATACGCAGTATTTT. It translates to CASSVRVPGLAGGSTDTQYF. The chain has TRBV2 and TRBJ2-3; TRBD2 aligns across 15 bases. The germline V gene has CDR1 SNHLY and CDR2 FYNNEI. This CDR3 is built from 20 residues. V gave up 4 bases and J gave up 0 bases; unmatched junction bases: 11.

The rearrangement links TRBV5-6 to TRBJ2-7; weak D call: TRBD2 (7 bases). The CDR3 covers 16 residues. Trimming pared 3 bases from V and 0 bases from J, leaving 16 bases between. Per germline, CDR1 SGHDT and CDR2 YYEEEE. CDR3 residues: CASSSQGREHSYEQYF. CDR3 coding DNA: TGTGCCAGCAGCTCGCAGGGGCGGGAGCACTCCTACGAGCAGTACTTC.

The chain joins TRBV28 to TRBJ1-3; TRBD1 agrees at 9 bases. The CDR3 loop spans 16 amino acids. Germline V CDR1 and CDR2: MDHEN, SYDVKM. J lost 0 bases, V lost 6 bases, and 6 bases had no gene match. CDR3 protein: CASRTGTGNSGNTIYF. The CDR3 nucleotides are TGTGCCAGCAGGACCGGGACAGGGAACTCTGGAAACACCATATATTTT.

The V and J genes are TRBV28 and TRBJ2-1; D gene ambiguous. Germline values: CDR1 MDHEN, CDR2 SYDVKM. This CDR3 is built from 13 residues. The V and J ends lost 3 bases and 2 bases respectively, with 5 bases between them. CDR3 in amino acids: CASSFFPYNEQFF. DNA for the CDR3: TGTGCCAGCAGTTTCTTCCCCTACAATGAGCAGTTCTTC.

DNA of the CDR3: TGTGCCAGCAGTTTACCTGCAGGGATCAATGGCTACACCTTC. Protein: CASSLPAGINGYTF. The chain recombines TRBV28 with TRBJ1-2, with D perhaps matching TRBD1 (5 bases). The germline CDR1 and CDR2 sequences are MDHEN and SYDVKM. The CDR3 runs to 14 residues. The V end lost 2 bases, the J end lost 6 bases, and 13 bases lay between the germline ends.

This clone was observed a single time. This chain connects TRBV28 to TRBJ2-7, with 7 bases fitting TRBD1. This CDR3 region has 15 residues. Per the germline V gene, CDR1 is MDHEN and CDR2 is SYDVKM. The junction had 8 bases not matched to a gene; V was cut back by 4 bases and J by 2 bases. The DNA of the CDR3 is TGTGCCAGCAGTTCTACAGGGGCTACTACCTACGAGCAGTACTTC. Amino acids: CASSSTGATTYEQYF. The full variable domain, its missing parts supplied by reference TRBV28 and TRBJ2-7, is DVKVTQSSRYLVKRTGEKVFLECVQDMDHENMFWYRQDPGLGLRLIYFSYDVKMKEKGDIPEGYSVSREKKERFSLILESASTNQTSMYLCASSSTGATTYEQYFGPGTRLTVT.

The chain links TRBV2 to TRBJ2-2; 8 bases agree with TRBD1. Looked up from germline, CDR1 is SNHLY and CDR2 is FYNNEI. V was clipped by 5 bases and J by 2 bases; unmatched bases: 7. CDR3 length: 16 residues. The CDR3 reads CASSIGQGQNTGELFF. The CDR3, as DNA: TGTGCCAGCAGTATCGGACAGGGTCAAAACACCGGGGAGCTGTTTTTT.

The V gene is TRBV5-1, the J gene TRBJ2-3; 14 bases map to TRBD2. Germline V gene lookup returns CDR1 SGHRS and CDR2 YFSETQ. V lost 5 bases, J lost 6 bases, and 17 bases stayed unmatched. The CDR3 extends over 19 amino acids. DNA of the CDR3: TGCGCCAGCAGATCGACTAGCGGGGGGGCCCGTGTTTTCGGGGATACGCAGTATTTT. It encodes CASRSTSGGARVFGDTQYF.

The chain carries TRBV14 and TRBJ1-2; tentatively, D is TRBD1 (6 bases). The CDR3 spans 13 residues. The germline gives CDR1 SGHDN, CDR2 FVKESK. V was shortened by 5 bases and J by 5 bases, with 12 bases between the two germline ends. The CDR3 sequence: CASSFSQGYGYTF. CDR3 DNA sequence: TGTGCCAGCAGCTTTTCGCAGGGGTATGGCTACACCTTC.

This chain links TRBV30 with TRBJ2-7, with D perhaps TRBD2 (7 bases). The CDR3 has 13 amino acids. V was cut by 3 bases and J by 3 bases, with 12 bases left in between. CDR1 and CDR2 from the germline V gene are GTSNPN and SVGIG (reference sequence). CDR3 sequence: CAWRRGPSYEQYF. DNA of the CDR3: TGTGCCTGGAGGCGGGGGCCGAGCTACGAGCAGTACTTC.

CDR3 loop: CASSVDGGNSPLHF. For the CDR3, the DNA is TGTGCCAGCAGCGTAGACGGGGGGAATTCACCCCTCCACTTT. V is TRBV9 and J is TRBJ1-6, with D tentatively TRBD1 (5 bases). From germline, CDR1 is SGDLS and CDR2 YYNGEE. V lost 0 bases and J lost 7, with 8 bases in between. CDR3 length: 14 residues.

The chain couples TRBV7-2 to TRBJ2-3, with 9 bases identical to TRBD2. The V gene's germline CDR1 is SGHTA and CDR2 FQGNSA. The V gene end was trimmed by 4 bases and the J gene end by 4 bases; junction bases not matched to a gene: 6. The CDR3 sequence is 15 residues long. CDR3 bases: TGTGCCAGCAGCTCCCAGGGGACTAGCTCAGATACGCAGTATTTT. Translation gives CASSSQGTSSDTQYF.

This clone appeared a single time. The chain has TRBV23-1 and TRBJ1-3; D gene ambiguous. TRBV23-1 is classed as an ORF, of uncertain function. V lost 1 base and J 9 bases, leaving 13 bases between the germline ends. The CDR3 runs to 14 residues. The CDR3 loop reads CASSQWVAGCTIYF. CDR3 coding DNA: TGCGCCAGCAGTCAATGGGTTGCGGGGTGCACCATATATTTT.

The chain has TRBV30 and TRBJ2-2; D gene unclear. The CDR3 length is 12 residues. V was trimmed by 0 bases and J by 5 bases, leaving 4 bases between them. CDR1 GTSNPN and CDR2 SVGIG come from the germline V gene (reference sequence). CDR3 DNA: TGTGCCTGGAGTGTTAAAACCGGGGAGCTGTTTTTT. Residues: CAWSVKTGELFF.

The chain combines TRBV6-5 with TRBJ2-1, with 7 bases aligning to TRBD2. J lost 7 bases, V lost 2 bases, and 8 bases had no gene match. CDR3 length: 15 amino acids. Looked up from germline, CDR1 is MNHEY and CDR2 is SVGAGI. The CDR3 protein is CASSYGGGRGNEQFF. For the CDR3, the DNA is TGTGCCAGCAGTTACGGTGGCGGGAGAGGTAATGAGCAGTTCTTC.

The chain links TRBV5-1 to TRBJ2-1; the D is unclear. The CDR3 loop spans 12 amino acids. Trimming pared 5 bases from V and 7 bases from J, leaving 10 bases between. Germline loops: CDR1 SGHRS, CDR2 YFSETQ. DNA of the CDR3: TGCGCCAGCAGTTTCATTCTAAATGAGCAGTTCTTC. Amino acid sequence: CASSFILNEQFF.